One and the same sample provided the 8 T cell receptor beta chains below, sequenced in a study of blood T cell repertoires in COVID-19. Method: immunoSEQ multiplex PCR; TCRdb's copy keeps in-frame clones and lacks some. The profile shows approximately 490,000 clones, more than 85% of them singletons. Sequenced material: PBMCs or T cells enriched from blood (not recorded which). These receptors all stem from a woman in her sixties or seventies who had recovered from COVID-19.

V is TRBV3-1 (or the pseudogene TRBV3-2) and J is TRBJ1-1, with 7 positions matching TRBD1. Trimming took 5 bases from V and 7 from J; bases not matched to a gene: 7. The CDR3 is 13 amino acids. The germline gives CDR1 LGHDT, CDR2 YNNKEL (reference sequence). The CDR3 loop reads CASSNRGSHEAFF. The CDR3 nucleotides read TGTGCCAGCAGCAACAGGGGATCTCATGAAGCTTTCTTT.

The J gene is TRBJ1-1, the V gene TRBV27; D is possibly TRBD1 (5 bases). CDR1 is MNHEY, CDR2 SMNVEV, per germline (reference sequence). The germline V and J ends were trimmed by 5 bases and 2 bases, with 12 bases remaining between them. This CDR3 has 14 residues. Here the CDR3 DNA reads TGTGCCAGCAGTCCAGGGTGGGCAAACACTGAAGCTTTCTTT. Translating gives CASSPGWANTEAFF.

The chain carries TRBV4-1 and TRBJ2-7, with 8 bases aligning to TRBD1. The V gene end was trimmed by 3 bases and the J gene end by 5 bases; junction bases not matched to a gene: 3. Germline V gene sequence: CDR1 MGHRA, CDR2 YSYEKL. CDR3 size: 13 residues. As DNA, the CDR3 is TGCGCCAGCAGCCAGACAGGGGACAACGAGCAGTACTTC. Translation gives CASSQTGDNEQYF.

This chain links TRBV13 with TRBJ2-3; a weak D match, TRBD2 (7 bases). The germline gives CDR1 PRHDT, CDR2 FYEKMQ (reference sequence). This CDR3 has 16 amino acids. V was clipped by 4 bases and J by 4 bases, with 18 bases between them. The CDR3 nucleotides are TGTGCCAGCAGCTCCACACCGTGGGGGGGCTCAGATACGCAGTATTTT. Translation gives CASSSTPWGGSDTQYF.

This clone was found once. This chain links TRBV6-5 with TRBJ2-7, with TRBD1 as a possible D gene (6 bases). The germline gives CDR1 MNHEY, CDR2 SVGAGI. This CDR3 is 14 amino acids long. Trimming removed 5 bases at V and 3 bases at J, with 14 bases between. The CDR3 DNA reads as TGTGCCAGCAGTCCGGGACACACAGTCTACGAGCAGTACGTC. This sequence encodes CASSPGHTVYEQYV.

The chain is built from TRBV6-5 and TRBJ1-1, with TRBD1 matching 10 bases. The CDR3 consists of 14 residues. Trimming removed 5 bases from V and 5 bases from J; junction bases left unmatched: 5. Looked up from germline, CDR1 is MNHEY and CDR2 is SVGAGI. Here the CDR3 reads CASSNRQGATEAFF. The CDR3 region has the DNA TGTGCCAGCAGTAATCGACAGGGGGCGACTGAAGCTTTCTTT.

This sequence joins TRBV28 and TRBJ1-2; no definite D call. From germline, CDR1 is MDHEN and CDR2 SYDVKM. This CDR3 has 13 residues. Trimming cost V 3 bases and J 7 bases, with 12 bases left between them. The CDR3 sequence: CASSLAGVGGYTF. CDR3 in DNA: TGTGCCAGCAGTTTGGCCGGGGTTGGTGGCTACACCTTC.

DNA for the CDR3: TGCGCCAGCAGCTTGGCTGGGTTACTAGCGGGGGCCCCTAGCACAGATACGCAGTATTTT. Translated, it gives CASSLAGLLAGAPSTDTQYF. The chain combines TRBV5-1 with TRBJ2-3, with 11 nucleotides matching TRBD2. In germline, CDR1 is SGHRS, CDR2 YFSETQ. The CDR3 totals 20 residues. Trimming took 0 bases from V and 0 from J; bases not matched to a gene: 12.